The next 17 T cell receptor beta chains were all read from a single sample in a study of human T cells and chemical hapten exposure. One entry per CDR3 protein, called by TCRdb with MiXCR from the RACE reads. The sample lists tens of thousands of distinct CDR3 sequences, under 15% seen once, with roughly 6% in the top ten. The time point is: patch test 3, about 24 weeks after DPC sensitization. This sample's treatment: therapeutic diphenylcyclopropenone sensitization with weekly scalp DPC. Sample: whole blood, taken in connection with sensitization to the hapten diphenylcyclopropenone (DPC). These receptors were collected from a woman in her fifties or sixties with alopecia areata. Some clones in this sample may be carry-over from other donors' samples.

The gene calls are TRBV15 and TRBJ1-1; D remains unclear. Trimming took off 6 bases at V and 1 base at J, with 9 bases between the two ends. The V gene's germline CDR1 is LNHNV and CDR2 YYDKDF (reference sequence). CDR3 size: 13 residues. CDR3 region: CATRRKANTEAFF. CDR3 in DNA: TGTGCCACCAGGCGGAAGGCGAACACTGAAGCTTTCTTT.

This rearrangement joins TRBV5-1 to TRBJ1-1; D possibly corresponds to TRBD1 (6 bases). V dropped 6 bases and J dropped 1 base, with 13 bases sitting between them. The CDR3 contains 14 residues. Germline V gene lookup returns CDR1 SGHRS and CDR2 YFSETQ. CDR3 bases: TGCGCCAGCATCTCCGGGGGGCAGAACACTGAAGCTTTCTTT. Its translation is CASISGGQNTEAFF.

In its sample, this clonotype was seen many times. The V call is TRBV29-1, the J call TRBJ2-2, with D hard to call. V was cut by 7 bases and J by 6 bases, with 15 bases left in between. The germline gives CDR1 SQVTM, CDR2 ANQGSEA. This CDR3 is 13 amino acids long. CDR3 sequence reads: CSASSRPSGELFF. As DNA, the CDR3 is TGCAGCGCCTCGAGTAGGCCCTCCGGGGAGCTGTTTTTT.

In this sample, this clonotype turned up many times. The chain employs TRBV5-1 and TRBJ2-4; D uncertain. The CDR3 has 12 residues. Deletions cut 2 bases from V and 7 bases from J, with 7 bases between. The germline CDR1 and CDR2 sequences are SGHRS and YFSETQ. CDR3 residues: CASSLTGNIQYF. The CDR3 DNA reads TGCGCCAGCAGCTTAACCGGGAACATTCAGTACTTC. Looking up the rest from reference TRBV5-1 and TRBJ2-4 gives the full variable domain: KAGVTQTPRYLIKTRGQQVTLSCSPISGHRSVSWYQQTPGQGLQFLFEYFSETQRNKGNFPGRFSGRQFSNSRSEMNVSTLELGDSALYLCASSLTGNIQYFGAGTRLSVL.

CDR3 in DNA: TGTGCCAGCAGCCAAGGGACTAGCCGGTACGAGCAGTACTTC. Translated: CASSQGTSRYEQYF. This chain uses TRBV3-1 with TRBJ2-7, with 8 bases identical to TRBD2. With V trimmed by 1 base and J by 4 bases, 3 bases remained unmatched. This CDR3 region has 14 residues. Germline CDR1 and CDR2: LGHDT and YNNKEL (reference sequence).

This clonotype was seen many times. DNA of the CDR3: TGCAGTGCTAGAGATGGGGGGACTGCGAGCTCCTATAATTCACCCCTCCACTTT. Translating gives CSARDGGTASSYNSPLHF. The chain couples TRBV20-1 to TRBJ1-6; possible D gene TRBD1, 5 bases. CDR1 and CDR2 (germline): DFQATT, SNEGSKA (reference sequence). The CDR3 contains 18 residues. V lost 0 bases and J lost 0, with 15 bases in between.

The chain has TRBV5-1 and TRBJ2-1; 9 nucleotides line up with TRBD2. The CDR3 covers 16 residues. Germline trimming cut 1 base from V and 6 bases from J; bases unmatched to any gene: 8. Germline CDR1 SGHRS, CDR2 YFSETQ. The CDR3 loop reads CASSLSATSGPNEQFF. CDR3 sequence (DNA): TGCGCCAGCAGCTTGTCCGCGACTAGCGGACCCAATGAGCAGTTCTTC.

The CDR3 loop is CASSVGTANTEAFF. As DNA, the CDR3 is TGTGCCAGCAGCGTAGGGACAGCGAACACTGAAGCTTTCTTT. The gene calls are TRBV9 and TRBJ1-1, with D possibly TRBD1 on 6 matching bases. Trimming left V 0 bases short and J 1 base short, with 7 bases between. Germline V CDR1 and CDR2: SGDLS, YYNGEE. The CDR3 has 14 residues.

The chain carries TRBV29-1 and TRBJ2-1, with D possibly TRBD2 on 6 matching bases. V gave up 6 bases and J gave up 10 bases, with 22 bases separating them. From germline, CDR1 is SQVTM and CDR2 ANQGSEA. The CDR3 extends over 14 amino acids. Here the CDR3 DNA reads TGCAGCGTGGTGATTCTGCGGGGTCAAGGGGAGCAGTTCTTC. Protein product: CSVVILRGQGEQFF.

There are many counts of this clonotype. This chain uses TRBV20-1 with TRBJ2-7; TRBD1 aligns across 7 bases. CDR1 DFQATT and CDR2 SNEGSKA come from the germline V gene (reference sequence). The CDR3 runs to 15 residues. The junction had 10 bases not matched to a gene; V was cut back by 2 bases and J by 3 bases. The CDR3 here is CSARQGQVGIYEQYF. The CDR3 nucleotides read TGCAGTGCTAGACAAGGACAGGTTGGGATCTACGAGCAGTACTTC.

This clonotype appeared many times. The V gene is TRBV2, the J gene TRBJ2-7, with D uncertain. The CDR3 length is 13 residues. Per the germline V gene, CDR1 is SNHLY and CDR2 is FYNNEI. V lost 5 bases and J 3 bases, leaving 11 bases between the germline ends. Here the CDR3 reads CASSNQRFYEQYF. CDR3 in DNA: TGTGCCAGCAGTAACCAGAGATTCTACGAGCAGTACTTC.

This clonotype was seen more than once but under ten times. This chain links TRBV2 with TRBJ2-5, with D uncertain. Germline values: CDR1 SNHLY, CDR2 FYNNEI. The CDR3 contains 13 residues. Trimming pared 5 bases from V and 0 bases from J, leaving 7 bases between. The CDR3 loop reads CASSPDYQETQYF. The CDR3 DNA reads as TGTGCCAGCAGTCCCGACTACCAAGAGACCCAGTACTTC.

In its sample, this clonotype was seen many times. This chain connects TRBV11-2 to TRBJ1-1, with a weak D call TRBD1 (6 bases). Germline V CDR1 and CDR2: SGHAT, FQNNGV. The length of the CDR3 is 17 residues. V dropped 5 bases and J dropped 0 bases, with 19 bases sitting between them. The CDR3 DNA is TGTGCCAGCAGCCGATTACGATCGGGACAACTGAACACTGAAGCTTTCTTT. This codes for CASSRLRSGQLNTEAFF.

This clonotype was counted between two and nine times. The V gene is TRBV7-9, the J gene TRBJ2-1; D is uncertain. CDR1 and CDR2 from the germline V gene are SEHNR and FQNEAQ (reference sequence). The ends were cut back, 3 bases at V and 9 bases at J, with 9 bases in the middle. The CDR3 is 12 amino acids. This chain's CDR3 is CASSFELVEQFF. The CDR3 DNA follows: TGTGCCAGCAGCTTTGAGCTGGTTGAGCAGTTCTTC. Full variable domain (rest looked up from reference TRBV7-9 and TRBJ2-1): DTGVSQNPRHKITKRGQNVTFRCDPISEHNRLYWYRQTLGQGPEFLTYFQNEAQLEKSRLLSDRFSAERPKGSFSTLEIQRTEQGDSAMYLCASSFELVEQFFGPGTRLTVL.

In its sample, this clonotype was seen a few times. This sequence joins TRBV6-6 and TRBJ1-1, with a tentative D call TRBD1 (5 bases). CDR3 length: 15 amino acids. Germline CDR1 MNHNY, CDR2 SVGAGI (reference sequence). V was pared by 5 bases and J by 2 bases, with 15 bases between. CDR3 sequence reads: CASSPPRGSNTEAFF. The DNA of the CDR3 is TGTGCCAGCAGTCCCCCTCGGGGGAGCAACACTGAAGCTTTCTTT.

This clonotype was seen many times. CDR3 in amino acids: CASSLAGVQGWSSGNTIYF. The CDR3 DNA follows: TGTGCCAGCAGCTTGGCCGGGGTTCAGGGGTGGAGCTCTGGAAACACCATATATTTT. The chain employs TRBV5-4 and TRBJ1-3; maybe TRBD1 (6 bases). Trimming shortened V by 0 bases and J by 0 bases, and 19 bases separated the two germline ends. This CDR3 is built from 19 residues. Germline loops: CDR1 SGHNT, CDR2 YYREEE (reference sequence).

This clonotype was counted many times. The rearrangement joins TRBV20-1 to TRBJ1-2, with D unresolved. V was trimmed by 0 bases and J by 4 bases, leaving 3 bases between them. Germline V CDR1 and CDR2: DFQATT, SNEGSKA (reference sequence). The CDR3 runs 11 residues. The CDR3 here is CSARDLYGYTF. The CDR3 region has the DNA TGCAGTGCTAGAGATCTCTATGGCTACACCTTC.